This TCR beta chain came from a study of radiation and T cells in renal cell carcinoma. For the study at large: Nephrectomy followed 15 Gy stereotactic body radiation by 4 weeks. Study-level findings and limits: Top tumor clonotypes rose in blood 2 weeks post-radiation, then contracted.

As for time point: blood 2 weeks post-SBRT. The sample's treatment: 15 Gy SBRT to primary tumor, nephrectomy 4 weeks later. Clear cell pathology was present in this patient's renal cell carcinoma. Germline V gene data show CDR1 as MNHNS and CDR2 as SASEGT. Trimming cost V 11 bases and J 5 bases, with 25 bases left between them. The CDR3 totals 15 residues. As to this clone: Its cognate antigen is unknown.

The table came from immunoSEQ multiplex PCR; TCRdb's copy has only in-frame clones and leaves some out. The sample carries some 120,000 clones, 88% recorded once. The sequence was obtained from a woman aged 70-85 years with renal cell carcinoma. The source was blood, collected from a patient whose treatment included radiotherapy and nephrectomy. This chain uses TRBV6-1 with TRBJ2-7; D possibly corresponds to TRBD2 (6 bases). CDR3 protein: CAVPPGTPEAHEQYF. DNA for the CDR3: TGTGCCGTCCCTCCCGGGACTCCGGAGGCCCACGAGCAGTACTTC.